This entry features one TCR beta chain sequence. The antigen is unknown. The CDR3 length is 12 residues. V lost 4 bases, J lost 12 bases, and 13 bases lay in between. Germline assignment: CDR1 SGHDN and CDR2 FVKESK. During its preparation, the TCRbeta library received unique molecular identifiers. From the PCR reads, TCRdb called clonotypes with MiXCR, one entry per CDR3 protein. The sample consists of 700,000 to 950,000 distinct CDR3 sequences, around 17% of them appearing once. This sample was included in a study of T-cell reconstitution after alpha-beta-depleted transplantation in children. Points from the study as a whole: T cells produced anew were the main source of T-cell counts and diversity one year after transplant. Surviving recipient T cells and thymic progenitors accounted for the high day-60 TCRbeta diversity observed in some patients. Where alpha-beta T cells came from about two months after transplant was reportedly several hundred expanded graft clones.

The chain recombines TRBV14 with TRBJ2-1, with D perhaps matching TRBD2 (6 bases). The sample here was PBMCs, mostly from graft donor cells, taken 360 days after TCRalphabeta/CD19-depleted stem cell transplant. The receptor's source is a male patient younger than 18 who had a stem cell transplant for acute lymphoblastic leukemia, so the T cells may come from the graft donor. CDR3 loop: CASSPRLDGQFF. CDR3 bases: TGTGCCAGCAGCCCCAGACTAGACGGGCAGTTCTTC.